The 29 T cell receptor beta chains below come from one sample, sequenced in a study of cytomegalovirus exposure and HLA in healthy donors. This PCR relied on a set of 60 Vbeta primers and 13 Jbeta primers. Clones were read by immunoSEQ multiplex PCR, and TCRdb kept only the in-frame ones, dropping some. This table has 160,000 or so clones, approximately 80% appearing once. The material sequenced was PBMCs. The receptors were gathered from a middle-aged man in good health and CMV-seronegative.

V is TRBV2 and J is TRBJ1-1, with D tentatively TRBD1 (6 bases). Looked up from germline, CDR1 is SNHLY and CDR2 is FYNNEI. V lost 6 bases, J lost 4 bases, and 15 bases lay in between. The CDR3 length is 14 residues. Here the CDR3 DNA reads TGTGCCAGCAGAAAGAACAGGGAGAGCACTGAAGCTTTCTTT. Encoded protein: CASRKNRESTEAFF.

The J gene is TRBJ2-1, the V gene TRBV13; the match to TRBD1 covers 7 bases. CDR1 is PRHDT, CDR2 FYEKMQ, per germline (reference sequence). There are 17 residues in the CDR3. J was trimmed by 1 base and V by 4 bases; bases with no gene match: 10. Here the CDR3 reads CASSSERSRGSYNEQFF. DNA of the CDR3: TGTGCCAGCAGCTCCGAAAGGTCCAGGGGGTCCTACAATGAGCAGTTCTTC.

The gene calls are TRBV6-6 and TRBJ2-7; 12 bases fit TRBD2. The CDR3 extends over 16 amino acids. Germline assignment: CDR1 MNHNY and CDR2 SVGAGI (reference sequence). Trimming cost V 2 bases and J 5 bases; bases outside gene matches: 7. The DNA of the CDR3 is TGTGCCAGCAGTTACCTTCTAGCGGGGGGGCGGGACGAGCAGTACTTC. This translates into CASSYLLAGGRDEQYF.

The V gene is TRBV6-5, the J gene TRBJ2-7; unclear D gene. Per the germline V gene, CDR1 is MNHEY and CDR2 is SVGAGI. Trimming removed 0 bases from V and 1 base from J, with 10 bases in between. The CDR3 contains 15 residues. This chain's CDR3 is CASSYSSSGSYEQYF. The CDR3 nucleotides are TGTGCCAGCAGTTACTCGTCATCAGGATCCTACGAGCAGTACTTC.

This chain uses TRBV9 with TRBJ1-1; D ambiguous. V lost 0 bases and J lost 8, with 14 bases in between. The CDR3 covers 14 residues. Germline CDR1 and CDR2: SGDLS and YYNGEE. Here the CDR3 DNA reads TGTGCCAGCAGCGTAGTGGGGAGGTTCTCGGAAGCTTTCTTT. It yields the protein CASSVVGRFSEAFF. The variable domain in full, completed from reference TRBV9 and TRBJ1-1, reads DSGVTQTPKHLITATGQRVTLRCSPRSGDLSVYWYQQSLDQGLQFLIQYYNGEERAKGNILERFSAQQFPDLHSELNLSSLELGDSALYFCASSVVGRFSEAFFGQGTRLTVV.

The chain uses TRBV28 and TRBJ2-5; 8 bases fit TRBD1. The CDR3 covers 14 residues. J lost 5 bases, V lost 4 bases, and 6 bases had no gene match. Germline V lookup: CDR1 MDHEN, CDR2 SYDVKM. CDR3 sequence (DNA): TGTGCCAGCAGTTCCGGGACAGGAGTCGAGACCCAGTACTTC. This translates into CASSSGTGVETQYF. Combining the CDR3 with reference TRBV28 and TRBJ2-5 gives the whole variable domain DVKVTQSSRYLVKRTGEKVFLECVQDMDHENMFWYRQDPGLGLRLIYFSYDVKMKEKGDIPEGYSVSREKKERFSLILESASTNQTSMYLCASSSGTGVETQYFGPGTRLLVL.

The V gene is TRBV10-3, the J gene TRBJ2-7; TRBD1 is a possible D gene (7 bases). The length of the CDR3 is 19 residues. V lost 0 bases to trimming and J lost 4 bases, with 25 bases between them. Germline V CDR1 and CDR2: ENHRY, SYGVKD. The CDR3 is CAISESGGLVDREVYEQYF. The CDR3 region has the DNA TGTGCCATCAGTGAGTCCGGGGGCCTTGTTGACAGGGAAGTGTACGAGCAGTACTTC.

The chain couples TRBV19 to TRBJ1-1, with unresolved D. Germline V gives CDR1 LNHDA, CDR2 SQIVND (reference sequence). The CDR3 is 13 residues long. V gave up 7 bases and J gave up 0 bases, with 9 bases separating them. CDR3 protein: CASNVAMNTEAFF. The CDR3 DNA sequence: TGTGCCAGTAATGTAGCCATGAACACTGAAGCTTTCTTT.

The chain is built from TRBV15 and TRBJ1-2; a possible D gene is TRBD1 (6 bases). With 4 bases removed from V and 3 bases from J, the gap between germline ends came to 21 bases. The CDR3 loop spans 17 amino acids. The V gene's germline CDR1 is LNHNV and CDR2 YYDKDF (reference sequence). The CDR3 spells CATSKPPFRGDDYGYTF. CDR3 bases: TGTGCCACCAGCAAACCACCATTCAGGGGTGACGACTATGGCTACACCTTC.

The chain has TRBV10-3 and TRBJ2-7; a weak D match, TRBD1 (6 bases). V lost 6 bases to trimming and J lost 6 bases, with 15 bases between them. This CDR3 spans 13 amino acids. Per germline, CDR1 ENHRY and CDR2 SYGVKD. Written as DNA, the CDR3 is TGTGCCATCAGGGGGACACCTGAGGGCGAGCAGTACTTC. Translation gives CAIRGTPEGEQYF.

This rearrangement joins TRBV15 to TRBJ1-1; D is unclear. Germline assignment: CDR1 LNHNV and CDR2 YYDKDF (reference sequence). The V end was cut by 1 base, the J end by 6 bases, with 12 bases between. The CDR3 is 14 residues long. CDR3 sequence reads: CATSRGTVKPEAFF. DNA for the CDR3: TGTGCCACCAGCAGAGGTACCGTTAAGCCTGAAGCTTTCTTT. The full variable domain, in which reference TRBV15 and TRBJ1-1 provide the parts outside the CDR3, is DAMVIQNPRYQVTQFGKPVTLSCSQTLNHNVMYWYQQKSSQAPKLLFHYYDKDFNNEADTPDNFQSRRPNTSFCFLDIRSPGLGDTAMYLCATSRGTVKPEAFFGQGTRLTVV.

The J gene is TRBJ1-3, the V gene TRBV7-8; D remains ambiguous. CDR3 size: 14 residues. Germline CDR1 is SGHVS and CDR2 is FQNEAQ. V was cut by 1 base and J by 7 bases, with 11 bases left in between. CDR3 DNA sequence: TGTGCCAGCAGCTTAGGCTCCGGTGGTAACACCATATATTTT. This encodes CASSLGSGGNTIYF.

This clone was found a few times. The genes are TRBV14 and TRBJ2-1; possible D gene TRBD2, 6 bases. The CDR3 spans 15 residues. Germline values: CDR1 SGHDN, CDR2 FVKESK. Deletions cut 4 bases from V and 4 bases from J, with 14 bases between. In nucleotides, the CDR3 is TGTGCCAGCAGCCGTCCCGGGACTGGATACAATGAGCAGTTCTTC. Residues: CASSRPGTGYNEQFF.

V gene TRBV5-1 combines with J gene TRBJ2-5; tentative D call: TRBD1 (6 bases). The germline gives CDR1 SGHRS, CDR2 YFSETQ. This CDR3 contains 13 residues. Between the trimmed V and J ends, which lost 4 bases and 5 bases, there was a span of 12 bases. This CDR3 is CASSLSGEETQYF. The CDR3 DNA follows: TGCGCCAGCAGCCTATCAGGGGAGGAGACCCAGTACTTC.

The chain carries TRBV5-1 and TRBJ1-1, with 9 nucleotides matching TRBD1. CDR3 length equals 16 residues. The junction had 9 bases not matched to a gene; V was cut back by 2 bases and J by 4 bases. CDR1 and CDR2 from the germline V gene are SGHRS and YFSETQ. CDR3 sequence: CASSLTGTGTFTEAFF. The DNA for the CDR3 is TGCGCCAGCAGCTTAACCGGGACAGGGACCTTCACTGAAGCTTTCTTT.

The J gene is TRBJ2-2, the V gene TRBV7-9, with D possibly being TRBD1 (5 bases). The CDR3 runs to 14 residues. Germline CDR1 SEHNR, CDR2 FQNEAQ (reference sequence). V gave up 0 bases and J gave up 8 bases, with 10 bases separating them. CDR3 region: CASSLAQGLGELFF. The CDR3 DNA sequence: TGTGCCAGCAGCTTAGCGCAGGGATTGGGGGAGCTGTTTTTT.

This chain uses TRBV5-1 with TRBJ2-1; maybe TRBD2 (7 bases). CDR1 is SGHRS, CDR2 YFSETQ, per germline. The CDR3 has 18 residues. The germline V and J ends were trimmed by 3 bases and 7 bases, with 26 bases remaining between them. The CDR3 sequence is CASSSELRMGGALNEQFF. The CDR3 DNA is TGCGCCAGCAGCTCCGAGTTGAGGATGGGGGGGGCCTTAAATGAGCAGTTCTTC.

This chain joins TRBV29-1 and TRBJ2-5; no definite D call. Trimming removed 7 bases at V and 4 bases at J, with 13 bases between. Germline V gene sequence: CDR1 SQVTM, CDR2 ANQGSEA. The CDR3 consists of 12 residues. The CDR3: CSALPSLETQYF. The CDR3 coding sequence is TGCAGCGCCCTCCCGTCGTTAGAGACCCAGTACTTC.

This clone has a single count. The CDR3 bases are TGTGCCTGGAACCGAGACAGGAACACCGGGGAGCTGTTTTTT. Translating it yields CAWNRDRNTGELFF. This sequence joins TRBV30 and TRBJ2-2; D possibly corresponds to TRBD1 (5 bases). V lost 4 bases, J lost 1 base, and 10 bases lay in between. The CDR3 loop spans 14 amino acids. Germline assignment: CDR1 GTSNPN and CDR2 SVGIG (reference sequence).

This chain joins TRBV11-2 and TRBJ1-1; the D gene is possibly TRBD1 (5 bases). From germline, CDR1 is SGHAT and CDR2 FQNNGV. CDR3 size: 14 residues. The V and J ends lost 5 bases and 5 bases respectively, with 15 bases between them. DNA for the CDR3: TGTGCCAGCAGCCCTACCGGGGGGAGAACTGAAGCTTTCTTT. It is translated as CASSPTGGRTEAFF.

V usage is TRBV30 and J usage is TRBJ2-7, with TRBD1 identical over 9 bases. This CDR3 spans 14 amino acids. Germline V lookup: CDR1 GTSNPN, CDR2 SVGIG (reference sequence). J was trimmed by 4 bases and V by 0 bases; bases with no gene match: 4. CDR3 coding DNA: TGTGCCTGGAGTGTCTGGGACAGGGCGTACGAGCAGTACTTC. This gives the protein CAWSVWDRAYEQYF.

About this clone itself: Compared with germline, one end of the junction differs, possibly owing to a read error. The chain couples TRBV7-7 to TRBJ2-2, with TRBD1 matching 7 bases. Germline lookup yields CDR1 SSHAT and CDR2 FNYEAQ (reference sequence). This CDR3 has 17 amino acids. CDR3 residues: CASSLGYRGANTGELFF. Here the CDR3 DNA reads TGTGCTAGCAGCTTAGGGTACAGGGGAGCGAACACCGGGGAGCTGTTTTTT.

This clone was seen just once. The rearrangement joins TRBV27 to TRBJ1-5; 7 bases fit TRBD1. The CDR3 extends over 15 amino acids. Germline trimming cut 5 bases from V and 3 bases from J; bases unmatched to any gene: 7. The V gene's germline CDR1 is MNHEY and CDR2 SMNVEV (reference sequence). The CDR3 DNA reads TGTGCCAGCAGTCGGGACAGCCAGATCAATCAGCCCCAGCATTTT. This sequence encodes CASSRDSQINQPQHF.

This clone occurred a few times. The gene calls are TRBV2 and TRBJ2-6, with D perhaps matching TRBD1 (5 bases). V shed 10 bases and J shed 1 base, with 23 bases lying between them. The germline V gene has CDR1 SNHLY and CDR2 FYNNEI. The CDR3 contains 18 residues. CDR3 in amino acids: CATGVAGQLISGANVLTF. The CDR3 nucleotides read TGTGCCACCGGAGTGGCAGGGCAATTAATATCTGGGGCCAACGTCCTGACTTTC.

This clone has a single count. The rearrangement uses TRBV27 and TRBJ2-7; D gene uncertain. V lost 1 base and J 5 bases, leaving 9 bases between the germline ends. Per the germline V gene, CDR1 is MNHEY and CDR2 is SMNVEV (reference sequence). This CDR3 is built from 13 residues. CDR3 DNA sequence: TGTGCCAGCAGTTTATATCTTCGGGACGAGCAGTACTTC. Protein: CASSLYLRDEQYF.

The J gene is TRBJ2-3, the V gene TRBV16; possibly TRBD1 for D (6 bases). V shed 1 base and J shed 2 bases, with 10 bases lying between them. Germline lookup yields CDR1 KGHSY and CDR2 FQNENV. There are 15 residues in the CDR3. CDR3 coding DNA: TGTGCCAGCAGCCAATTTTCAGGGGCCACAGATACGCAGTATTTT. It encodes CASSQFSGATDTQYF.

The chain combines TRBV4-1 with TRBJ2-3; the D is unclear. Germline CDR1 is MGHRA and CDR2 is YSYEKL. The CDR3 sequence is 15 residues long. The ends were cut back, 0 bases at V and 0 bases at J, with 7 bases in the middle. The CDR3, as DNA: TGCGCCAGCAGCCAAGAACGGGTTAGCACAGATACGCAGTATTTT. Amino acid sequence: CASSQERVSTDTQYF.

The CDR3 region has the DNA TGCAGCGTTGAAGGGGGAACAGGGATTAGCTACGAGCAGTACTTC. Its protein is CSVEGGTGISYEQYF. The chain has TRBV29-1 and TRBJ2-7, with D possibly being TRBD1 (6 bases). V lost 1 base and J 3 bases, leaving 16 bases between the germline ends. The germline V gene encodes CDR1 SQVTM and CDR2 ANQGSEA. CDR3 size: 15 residues.

This chain uses TRBV11-2 with TRBJ2-2, with D possibly TRBD1 on 5 matching bases. This CDR3 spans 14 amino acids. CDR1 is SGHAT, CDR2 FQNNGV, per germline. The V and J ends lost 2 bases and 7 bases respectively, with 11 bases between them. The CDR3 DNA reads as TGTGCCAGCAGCTTACAGGGAATGGGCGGGGAGCTGTTTTTT. Protein sequence: CASSLQGMGGELFF.